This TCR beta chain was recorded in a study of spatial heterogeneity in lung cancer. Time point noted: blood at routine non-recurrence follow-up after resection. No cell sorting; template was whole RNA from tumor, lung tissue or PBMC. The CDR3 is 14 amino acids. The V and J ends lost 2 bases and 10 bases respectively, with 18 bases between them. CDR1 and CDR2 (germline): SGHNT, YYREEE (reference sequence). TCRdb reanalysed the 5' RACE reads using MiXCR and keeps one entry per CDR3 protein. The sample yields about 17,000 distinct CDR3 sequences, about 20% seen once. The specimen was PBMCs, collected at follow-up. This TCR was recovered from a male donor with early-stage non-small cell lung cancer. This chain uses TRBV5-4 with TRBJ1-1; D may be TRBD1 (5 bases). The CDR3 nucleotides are TGTGCCAGCAGCTTCACTGTCGGGGGGACCGGAGCTTTCTTT. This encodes CASSFTVGGTGAFF.